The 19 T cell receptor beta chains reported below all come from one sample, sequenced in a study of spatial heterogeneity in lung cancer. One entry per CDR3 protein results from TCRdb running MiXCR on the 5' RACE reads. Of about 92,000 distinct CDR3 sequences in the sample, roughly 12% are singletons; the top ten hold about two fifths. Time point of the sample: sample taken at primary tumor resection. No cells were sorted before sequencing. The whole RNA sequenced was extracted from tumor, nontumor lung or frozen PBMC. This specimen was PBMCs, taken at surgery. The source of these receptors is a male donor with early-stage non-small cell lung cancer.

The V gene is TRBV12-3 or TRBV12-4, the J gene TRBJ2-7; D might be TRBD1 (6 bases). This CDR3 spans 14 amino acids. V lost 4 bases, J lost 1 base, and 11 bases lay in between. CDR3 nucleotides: TGTGCCAGCAGTTCCGGACAGTTTTCCTACGAGCAGTACTTC. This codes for CASSSGQFSYEQYF.

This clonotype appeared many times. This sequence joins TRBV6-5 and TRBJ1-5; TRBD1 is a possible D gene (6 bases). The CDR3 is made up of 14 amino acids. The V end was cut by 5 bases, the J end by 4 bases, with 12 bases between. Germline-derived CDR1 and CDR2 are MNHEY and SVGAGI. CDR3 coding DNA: TGTGCCAGCAGTCAACAGGGAATTAATCAGCCCCAGCATTTT. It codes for CASSQQGINQPQHF.

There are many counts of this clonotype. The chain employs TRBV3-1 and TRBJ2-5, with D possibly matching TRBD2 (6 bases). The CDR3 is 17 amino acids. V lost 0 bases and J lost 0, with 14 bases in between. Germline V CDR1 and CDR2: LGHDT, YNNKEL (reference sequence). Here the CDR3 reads CASSQESAGSDQETQYF. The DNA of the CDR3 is TGTGCCAGCAGCCAAGAATCAGCGGGTAGTGACCAAGAGACCCAGTACTTC.

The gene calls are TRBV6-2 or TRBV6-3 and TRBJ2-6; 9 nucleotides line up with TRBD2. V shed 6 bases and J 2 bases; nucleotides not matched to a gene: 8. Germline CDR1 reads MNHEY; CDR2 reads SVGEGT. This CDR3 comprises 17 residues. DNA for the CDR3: TGTGCCAGCAGAGACGCCCTAGCGGGGACTGGGGCCAACGTCCTGACTTTC. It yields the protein CASRDALAGTGANVLTF.

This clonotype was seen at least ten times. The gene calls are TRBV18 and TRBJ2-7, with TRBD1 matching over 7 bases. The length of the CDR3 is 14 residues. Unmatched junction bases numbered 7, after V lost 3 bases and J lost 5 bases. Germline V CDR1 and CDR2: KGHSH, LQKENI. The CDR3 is CASSPGTELHEQYF. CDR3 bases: TGTGCCAGCTCACCCGGGACAGAATTACACGAGCAGTACTTC.

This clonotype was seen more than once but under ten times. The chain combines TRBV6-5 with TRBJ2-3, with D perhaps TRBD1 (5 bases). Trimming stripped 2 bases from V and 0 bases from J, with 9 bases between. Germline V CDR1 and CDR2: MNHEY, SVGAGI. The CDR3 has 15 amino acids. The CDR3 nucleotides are TGTGCCAGCAGTTACAACCCAGGGAGCACAGATACGCAGTATTTT. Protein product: CASSYNPGSTDTQYF.

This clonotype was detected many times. The CDR3 sequence is CASSGPGTGIGTGELFF. CDR3 nucleotides: TGTGCCAGCAGTGGTCCCGGGACAGGCATCGGCACCGGGGAGCTGTTTTTT. J is TRBJ2-2 and V is TRBV28; 8 nucleotides match TRBD1. After removal of 5 bases from V and 4 bases from J, the junction contained 12 bases not matched to a gene. This CDR3 contains 17 residues. Germline loops: CDR1 MDHEN, CDR2 SYDVKM.

The CDR3 region has the DNA TGTGCCAGCAGCTTGAGCGACAGGAAGGACGAGCAGTACTTC. The encoded protein is CASSLSDRKDEQYF. The chain uses TRBV28 and TRBJ2-7; the D gene is possibly TRBD1 (6 bases). Germline-derived CDR1 and CDR2 are MDHEN and SYDVKM. Trimming cost V 6 bases and J 5 bases, with 17 bases left between them. This CDR3 comprises 14 residues. Using reference TRBV28 and TRBJ2-7 for the parts outside the CDR3, the full variable domain is DVKVTQSSRYLVKRTGEKVFLECVQDMDHENMFWYRQDPGLGLRLIYFSYDVKMKEKGDIPEGYSVSREKKERFSLILESASTNQTSMYLCASSLSDRKDEQYFGPGTRLTVT.

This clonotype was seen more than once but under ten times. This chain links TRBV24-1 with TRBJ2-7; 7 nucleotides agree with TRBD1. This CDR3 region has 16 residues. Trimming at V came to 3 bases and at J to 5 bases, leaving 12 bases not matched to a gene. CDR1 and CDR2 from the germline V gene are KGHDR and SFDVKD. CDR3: CATSDPTKTGDHEQYF. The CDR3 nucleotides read TGTGCCACCAGTGATCCGACAAAAACAGGGGACCACGAGCAGTACTTC.

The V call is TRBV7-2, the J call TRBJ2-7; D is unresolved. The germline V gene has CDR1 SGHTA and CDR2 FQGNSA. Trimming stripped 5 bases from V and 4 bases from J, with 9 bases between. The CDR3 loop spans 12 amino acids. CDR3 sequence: CASSPSRYEQYF. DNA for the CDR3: TGTGCCAGCAGCCCAAGCCGGTACGAGCAGTACTTC.

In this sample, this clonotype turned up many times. CDR3 loop: CSASLHTGELFF. Here the CDR3 DNA reads TGCAGTGCTAGTCTTCACACCGGGGAGCTGTTTTTT. This rearrangement joins TRBV20-1 to TRBJ2-2; D remains unclear. The germline gives CDR1 DFQATT, CDR2 SNEGSKA (reference sequence). The V and J ends lost 3 bases and 3 bases respectively, with 5 bases between them. The CDR3 has 12 amino acids.

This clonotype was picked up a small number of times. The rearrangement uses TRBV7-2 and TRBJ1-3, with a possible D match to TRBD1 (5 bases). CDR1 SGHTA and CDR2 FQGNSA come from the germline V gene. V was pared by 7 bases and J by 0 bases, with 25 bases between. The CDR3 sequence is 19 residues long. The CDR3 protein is CASTPGGRLPDSSGNTIYF. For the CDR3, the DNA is TGTGCCAGCACCCCCGGTGGCAGGTTGCCCGACAGCTCTGGAAACACCATATATTTT.

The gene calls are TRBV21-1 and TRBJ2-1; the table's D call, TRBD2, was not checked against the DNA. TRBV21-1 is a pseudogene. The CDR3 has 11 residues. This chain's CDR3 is CARQGYNEQFF. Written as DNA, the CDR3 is TGTGCCCGGCAGGGATACAATGAGCAGTTCTTC.

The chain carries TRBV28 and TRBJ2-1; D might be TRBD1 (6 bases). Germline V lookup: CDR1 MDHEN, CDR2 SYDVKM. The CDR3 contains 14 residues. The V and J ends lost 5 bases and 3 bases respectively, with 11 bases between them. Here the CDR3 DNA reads TGTGCCAGCAGTAAAACAGGGATCTACAATGAGCAGTTCTTC. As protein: CASSKTGIYNEQFF.

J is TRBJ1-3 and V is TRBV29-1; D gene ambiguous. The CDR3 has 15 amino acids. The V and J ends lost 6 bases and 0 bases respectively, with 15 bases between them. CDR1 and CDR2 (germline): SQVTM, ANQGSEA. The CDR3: CSVILDGTSGNTIYF. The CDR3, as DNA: TGCAGCGTGATATTGGACGGAACCTCTGGAAACACCATATATTTT.

The CDR3 protein is CSGAGSGEEGDTQYF. DNA for the CDR3: TGCAGTGGCGCGGGGAGCGGGGAGGAAGGAGATACGCAGTATTTT. V gene TRBV20-1 combines with J gene TRBJ2-3; 7 nucleotides align to TRBD2. Per the germline V gene, CDR1 is DFQATT and CDR2 is SNEGSKA (reference sequence). CDR3 size: 15 residues. The ends lost 7 bases at V and 5 bases at J; junction bases unmatched: 15.

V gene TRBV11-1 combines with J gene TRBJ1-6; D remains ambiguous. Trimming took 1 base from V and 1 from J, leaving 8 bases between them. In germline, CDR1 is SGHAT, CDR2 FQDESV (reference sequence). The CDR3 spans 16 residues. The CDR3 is CASSLEDGSYNSPLHF. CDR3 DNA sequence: TGTGCCAGCAGCTTAGAAGATGGGTCCTATAATTCACCCCTCCACTTT.

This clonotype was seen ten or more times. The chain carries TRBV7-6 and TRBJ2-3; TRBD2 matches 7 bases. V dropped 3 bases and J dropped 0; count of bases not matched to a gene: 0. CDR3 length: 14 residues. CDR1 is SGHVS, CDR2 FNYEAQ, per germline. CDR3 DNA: TGTGCCAGCAGCTTTAGCGGGAGCACAGATACGCAGTATTTT. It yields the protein CASSFSGSTDTQYF.

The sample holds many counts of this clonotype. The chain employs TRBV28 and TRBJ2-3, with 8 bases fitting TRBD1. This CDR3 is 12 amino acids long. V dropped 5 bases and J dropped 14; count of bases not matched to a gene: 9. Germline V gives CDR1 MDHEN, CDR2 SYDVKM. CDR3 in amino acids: CASSPRGRQRYF. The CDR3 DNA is TGTGCCAGCAGTCCCAGGGGGCGTCAAAGGTATTTT. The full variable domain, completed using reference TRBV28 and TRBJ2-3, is DVKVTQSSRYLVKRTGEKVFLECVQDMDHENMFWYRQDPGLGLRLIYFSYDVKMKEKGDIPEGYSVSREKKERFSLILESASTNQTSMYLCASSPRGRQRYFGPGTRLTVL.